These 20 T cell receptor beta chains came from one sample sequenced in a study of shared T cell receptors in the human thymus. The repertoire was sequenced with immunoSEQ multiplex PCR; TCRdb's copy has only in-frame clones and lacks some. Here the sample spans about 380,000 clones, more than 85% being singletons. The sample comprised thymocytes. The receptors were sampled from a human donor.

V usage is TRBV5-3 and J usage is TRBJ1-5; D is unclear. TRBV5-3 is classed as an ORF, of uncertain function. The CDR3 sequence is 15 residues long. The V end was cut by 1 base, the J end by 10 bases, with 18 bases between. The CDR3: CARSLTVVPLGPQHF. Written as DNA, the CDR3 is TGTGCCAGAAGCTTGACAGTTGTCCCGCTGGGCCCCCAGCATTTT.

This clone was seen a single time. This chain uses TRBV7-9 with TRBJ2-3; D not certain. Germline-derived CDR1 and CDR2 are SEHNR and FQNEAQ (reference sequence). The CDR3 sequence is 16 residues long. Trimming removed 0 bases at V and 0 bases at J, with 10 bases between. The CDR3 coding sequence is TGTGCCAGCAGCTTAGCGTGGAGTTCTAGCACAGATACGCAGTATTTT. Its protein is CASSLAWSSSTDTQYF. Looking up the rest from reference TRBV7-9 and TRBJ2-3 gives the full variable domain: DTGVSQNPRHKITKRGQNVTFRCDPISEHNRLYWYRQTLGQGPEFLTYFQNEAQLEKSRLLSDRFSAERPKGSFSTLEIQRTEQGDSAMYLCASSLAWSSSTDTQYFGPGTRLTVL.

The rearrangement uses TRBV6-1 and TRBJ1-5, with D perhaps matching TRBD1 (6 bases). The CDR3 runs to 14 residues. The ends were cut back, 7 bases at V and 7 bases at J, with 17 bases in the middle. Germline CDR1 reads MNHNS; CDR2 reads SASEGT. CDR3 region: CASTGGPYPQPQHF. CDR3 bases: TGTGCCAGCACGGGGGGGCCATACCCACAGCCCCAGCATTTT.

The chain uses TRBV7-8 and TRBJ2-3; 10 bases align to TRBD2. V lost 0 bases, J lost 5 bases, and 8 bases stayed unmatched. Germline CDR1 reads SGHVS; CDR2 reads FQNEAQ. This CDR3 spans 17 amino acids. CDR3 amino acids: CASSLASLAGDGDTQYF. In DNA, the CDR3 is TGTGCCAGCAGCTTAGCATCGCTAGCGGGAGATGGAGATACGCAGTATTTT.

J is TRBJ2-5 and V is TRBV28; D is ambiguous. V dropped 10 bases and J dropped 5 bases, with 8 bases sitting between them. Germline V CDR1 and CDR2: MDHEN, SYDVKM. The CDR3 extends over 10 amino acids. The CDR3 region has the DNA TGTGCCATCTTCCCGGAGACCCAGTACTTC. Amino acid sequence: CAIFPETQYF.

The CDR3 DNA follows: TGTGCCAGCAGTTGGGACAGGGCCTACAATGAGCAGTTCTTC. Translated, it gives CASSWDRAYNEQFF. This chain links TRBV6-5 with TRBJ2-1; 9 nucleotides agree with TRBD1. The CDR3 spans 14 residues. The germline gives CDR1 MNHEY, CDR2 SVGAGI. With 4 bases clipped from V and 2 bases from J, the junction kept 0 bases outside the gene matches.

This clone appeared once. The rearrangement uses TRBV9 and TRBJ2-1, with D possibly matching TRBD2 (6 bases). CDR3 length: 15 amino acids. V lost 2 bases to trimming and J lost 6 bases, with 15 bases between them. Germline values: CDR1 SGDLS, CDR2 YYNGEE. Here the CDR3 DNA reads TGTGCCAGCAGCGTTCGTTCCGGGAGTGGCAATGAGCAGTTCTTC. It codes for CASSVRSGSGNEQFF.

The chain employs TRBV30 and TRBJ1-1; a possible D gene is TRBD1 (6 bases). The germline gives CDR1 GTSNPN, CDR2 SVGIG (reference sequence). The CDR3 is 16 amino acids. The V and J ends lost 2 bases and 0 bases respectively, with 16 bases between them. CDR3 coding DNA: TGTGCCTGGAGTCCTCCGGACAGCCGTATGAACACTGAAGCTTTCTTT. This gives the protein CAWSPPDSRMNTEAFF.

Of note for this clone: Other DNA sequences in the sample encode the same CDR3. V and J are TRBV27 and TRBJ2-7; no reliable D call. In germline, CDR1 is MNHEY, CDR2 SMNVEV (reference sequence). V lost 4 bases and J 3 bases, leaving 7 bases between the germline ends. The CDR3 spans 12 residues. The CDR3 sequence: CASSSSSYEQYF. Written as DNA, the CDR3 is TGTGCCAGCAGTTCGAGCAGCTACGAGCAGTACTTC.

This sequence joins TRBV11-2 and TRBJ2-1; D tentatively fits TRBD1 or TRBD2 (5 bases each). From germline, CDR1 is SGHAT and CDR2 FQNNGV. The length of the CDR3 is 14 residues. Between the trimmed V and J ends, which lost 5 bases and 9 bases, there was a span of 17 bases. This CDR3 reads CASSPPLGVREQFF. CDR3 nucleotides: TGTGCCAGCAGCCCTCCCCTGGGGGTCCGTGAGCAGTTCTTC.

The chain carries TRBV27 and TRBJ2-3; 11 nucleotides align to TRBD2. The V segment lost 8 bases and the J segment 4 bases; nucleotides outside the gene matches: 14. There are 17 residues in the CDR3. Germline V gene lookup returns CDR1 MNHEY and CDR2 SMNVEV (reference sequence). CDR3 amino acids: CASSRGPSGRRADTQYF. The CDR3 coding sequence is TGTGCCAGCTCCCGGGGGCCTAGCGGGAGGAGAGCAGATACGCAGTATTTT.

J is TRBJ2-2 and V is TRBV29-1; D not certain. Germline V gene lookup returns CDR1 SQVTM and CDR2 ANQGSEA. There are 12 residues in the CDR3. Trimming pared 0 bases from V and 5 bases from J, leaving 4 bases between. CDR3 in amino acids: CSVEDPTGELFF. CDR3 in DNA: TGCAGCGTTGAAGATCCAACCGGGGAGCTGTTTTTT.

The V gene is TRBV25-1, the J gene TRBJ1-1, with no clear D. Per the germline V gene, CDR1 is MGHDK and CDR2 is SYGVNS. CDR3 length: 11 residues. Trimming removed 8 bases at V and 1 base at J, with 5 bases between. CDR3 DNA sequence: TGTGCCAGCTGTCGGAACACTGAAGCTTTCTTT. It is translated as CASCRNTEAFF.

V gene TRBV27 combines with J gene TRBJ1-2, with D perhaps matching TRBD1 (6 bases). The CDR3 is 13 residues long. Germline values: CDR1 MNHEY, CDR2 SMNVEV (reference sequence). Trimming cost V 3 bases and J 5 bases, with 10 bases left between them. Written as DNA, the CDR3 is TGTGCCAGCAGTTTTAGGGGGAGGTATGGCTACACCTTC. Amino acid sequence: CASSFRGRYGYTF.

The chain combines TRBV4-3 with TRBJ2-5, with 9 positions matching TRBD1. TRBJ2-7 matches the DNA end more closely, so the J call is doubtful. The CDR3 is 15 residues long. CDR1 is LGHNA and CDR2 is YSLEER in the germline V gene. DNA of the CDR3: TGCGCCAGCAGCCAAGGGGACAGGGACCCGGACGAGCAGTACTTC. It specifies CASSQGDRDPDEQYF.

V is TRBV6-4 and J is TRBJ1-1, with D uncertain. Germline-derived CDR1 and CDR2 are MRHNA and SNTAGT. The CDR3 length is 14 residues. Between the trimmed V and J ends, which lost 3 bases and 0 bases, there was a span of 8 bases. In DNA form, the CDR3 reads TGTGCCAGCAGTGAACAACCTCTGAACACTGAAGCTTTCTTT. This encodes CASSEQPLNTEAFF.

The chain uses TRBV2 and TRBJ2-2, with 8 bases identical to TRBD2. The CDR3 has 18 amino acids. V shed 7 bases, J shed 0 bases, and the junction held 13 bases outside the gene matches. Germline V gives CDR1 SNHLY, CDR2 FYNNEI. The CDR3 is CASINSGIHPANTGELFF. The CDR3 bases are TGTGCCAGCATCAATAGCGGGATACACCCCGCGAACACCGGGGAGCTGTTTTTT.

The V call is TRBV29-1, the J call TRBJ2-3, with 15 bases that match TRBD2. The CDR3 extends over 17 amino acids. V was clipped by 5 bases and J by 4 bases; unmatched bases: 10. Germline values: CDR1 SQVTM, CDR2 ANQGSEA. The CDR3 is CSVNTGLAGGPADTQYF. The DNA for the CDR3 is TGCAGCGTTAATACCGGACTAGCGGGAGGGCCGGCAGATACGCAGTATTTT.

The DNA of the CDR3 is TGTGCCAGCAGTGAACTGGGGTTGGGGTACAATGAGCAGTTCTTC. Protein: CASSELGLGYNEQFF. The rearrangement uses TRBV6-1 and TRBJ2-1; D unclear. V was clipped by 2 bases and J by 4 bases, with 12 bases between them. Per germline, CDR1 MNHNS and CDR2 SASEGT. This CDR3 comprises 15 residues.

V and J are TRBV20-1 and TRBJ2-7, with 7 bases identical to TRBD2. Germline CDR1 and CDR2: DFQATT and SNEGSKA (reference sequence). This CDR3 contains 11 residues. With V trimmed by 6 bases and J by 9 bases, 8 bases remained unmatched. The CDR3 loop reads CSAREAGLQYF. CDR3 sequence (DNA): TGCAGTGCCCGGGAGGCGGGATTGCAGTACTTC.